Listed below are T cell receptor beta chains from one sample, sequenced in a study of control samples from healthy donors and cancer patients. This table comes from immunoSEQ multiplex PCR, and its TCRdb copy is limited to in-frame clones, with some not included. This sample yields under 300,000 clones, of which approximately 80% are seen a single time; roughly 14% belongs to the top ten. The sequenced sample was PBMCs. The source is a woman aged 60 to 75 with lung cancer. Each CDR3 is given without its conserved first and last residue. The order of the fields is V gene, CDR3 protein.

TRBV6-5,ASSYGRGQTYEQY
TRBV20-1,SASTSSGASQETQY
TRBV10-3,AIRSDRGRYEQY
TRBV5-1,ASSLQGPNTGELF
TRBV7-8,ASSLGLGNNQPQH
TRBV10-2,ASKLTSENTGELF
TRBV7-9,ASSLPGRLNEKLF
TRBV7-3,ASSLESNQPQH
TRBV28,ASSPTGGDYGYT
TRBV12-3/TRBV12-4,ASSLAGGGEQY
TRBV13,ASSLGNTEAF
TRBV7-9,ASSASYGEKLF
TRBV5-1,ASSLGQATDTQY
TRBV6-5,ASKGDNYGYT
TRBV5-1,ASGTGTSGLEEQY
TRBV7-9,ASSRSGNQPQH
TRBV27,ASSLSAQETQY
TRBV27,ASHPGQGRSEQF
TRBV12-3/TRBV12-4,ASSYRAGAF
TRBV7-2,ASSLQGANTEAF
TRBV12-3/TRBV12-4,ASSRQQNTEAF
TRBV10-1,ASSRDGYNSPLH
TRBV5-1,ASSAEGGDYGYT
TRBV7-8,ASSRKTGDGYT
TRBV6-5,ASSRAGTGNQPQH
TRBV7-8,ASRKDRAGGYT
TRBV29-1,SVEDRGSKNIQY
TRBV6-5,ASSYQQGLGYT
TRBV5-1,ASSPEAGNFGYT
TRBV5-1,ASSLQTRPQETQY
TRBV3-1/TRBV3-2,ASSQGTGGSQPQH
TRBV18,ASSPGDRGEQY
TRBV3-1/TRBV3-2,ASGLTSPGELF
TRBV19,ASSAGGLSTDTQY
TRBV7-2,ASSWASNTEAF
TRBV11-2,ASSLDPREARFETQY
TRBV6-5,ASSYRGEDTEAF
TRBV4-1,ASSQAQNLGGYT
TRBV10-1,ASRGQGKPQH
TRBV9,ASSVRSGSADTQY
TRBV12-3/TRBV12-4,ASSRIQNTEAF
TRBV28,ASSPPDSDPF
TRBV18,ASSPMADFMSTEAF
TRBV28,ASSFLAGPYEQY
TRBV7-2,ASRSGQGANIQY
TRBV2,ASSLTDVQETQY
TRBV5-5,ASSWGGIAGELF